This T cell receptor (beta chain) was sequenced for a study of blood T cells in healthy people across ages. Using a J-beta primer mix together with a sample-barcoded 5' primer, a second PCR was run for roughly 7 to 12 cycles. TCRdb redid the calling of the 5' RACE reads with MiXCR, one entry per CDR3 protein. The table has fewer than 1 million distinct CDR3 sequences, around two fifths seen once. Sequencing used blood. This sequence was found in a man between 60 and 75 years old in good health.

The CDR3 spells CASSQDRTSSQPQHF. DNA for the CDR3: TGCGCCAGCAGCCAAGATAGGACAAGTTCTCAGCCCCAGCATTTT. V gene TRBV4-3 combines with J gene TRBJ1-5, with a possible D match to TRBD1 (5 bases). This CDR3 is 15 amino acids long. The ends were cut back, 0 bases at V and 6 bases at J, with 12 bases in the middle. From germline, CDR1 is LGHNA and CDR2 YSLEER.